These T cell receptor beta chains were read from a single sample in a study of blood T cell repertoires in COVID-19. Using immunoSEQ multiplex PCR, the repertoire was profiled, and TCRdb retains in-frame clones only, with some absent. Of roughly 290,000 clones in the sample, about nine tenths were seen once. Input material: PBMCs or T cells enriched from blood (not recorded which). The origin of the receptors is a woman aged 40 to 50 who had recovered from COVID-19. The CDR3 runs from the conserved cysteine through the conserved F or W. D genes are given only for firm matches. Some rows mark clone size as missing; the rest say once, few, many or name a class of expanded clone.

J gene: TRBJ2-4; clone size: .; V gene: TRBV2; D gene: .; CDR3 DNA: TGTGCCAGCAGACTTACCGGGAGTTGGGACATTCAGTACTTC; CDR3 protein: CASRLTGSWDIQYF
J gene: TRBJ2-5; clone size: .; V gene: TRBV19; D gene: .; CDR3 DNA: TGTGCCAGTAGTATGGCCGGAGGACAAGAGACCCAGTACTTC; CDR3 protein: CASSMAGGQETQYF
J gene: TRBJ1-1; clone size: .; V gene: TRBV5-1; D gene: TRBD1; CDR3 DNA: TGCGCCAGCAGCTCAGGGGGCACTGGGACTGAAGCTTTCTTT; CDR3 protein: CASSSGGTGTEAFF
J gene: TRBJ2-3; clone size: once; V gene: TRBV2; D gene: .; CDR3 DNA: TGTGCCAGCAGTGGAGAGGCGGGCGATACGCAGTATTTT; CDR3 protein: CASSGEAGDTQYF
J gene: TRBJ1-5; clone size: .; V gene: TRBV15; D gene: TRBD1; CDR3 DNA: TGTGCCACCAGCACACCCACCGGGACAGGGGGCTTTAGGAGCAATCAGCCCCAGCATTTT; CDR3 protein: CATSTPTGTGGFRSNQPQHF
J gene: TRBJ1-6; clone size: .; V gene: TRBV5-1; D gene: .; CDR3 DNA: TGCGCCAGCAGCCTAAAGAGCGATTCACCCCTCCACTTT; CDR3 protein: CASSLKSDSPLHF
J gene: TRBJ1-3; clone size: .; V gene: TRBV7-9; D gene: .; CDR3 DNA: TGTGCCAGCAGGACTGACAGGACCTCTGGAAACACCATATATTTT; CDR3 protein: CASRTDRTSGNTIYF
J gene: TRBJ1-1; clone size: .; V gene: TRBV7-7; D gene: .; CDR3 DNA: TGTGCTAGCAGCTCACGTGGGGCAGGGTCTCACACTGAAGCTTTCTTT; CDR3 protein: CASSSRGAGSHTEAFF
J gene: TRBJ2-5; clone size: .; V gene: TRBV10-1; D gene: TRBD1; CDR3 DNA: TGCGCCAGCAGGCCCGGACAGGGGGCGGGAGAGACCCAGTACTTC; CDR3 protein: CASRPGQGAGETQYF
J gene: TRBJ2-1; clone size: .; V gene: TRBV2; D gene: .; CDR3 DNA: TGTGCCAGCAGTGGTGTGAGCTCCTACAATGAGCAGTTCTTC; CDR3 protein: CASSGVSSYNEQFF
J gene: TRBJ1-1; clone size: .; V gene: TRBV6-5; D gene: .; CDR3 DNA: TGTGCCAGCAGCGAGACTTGGGGGGGCACTGAAGCTTTCTTT; CDR3 protein: CASSETWGGTEAFF
J gene: TRBJ2-3; clone size: .; V gene: TRBV4-2; D gene: TRBD2; CDR3 DNA: TGTGCCAGCAGCCCCGGGACTAGCGGGAGGGACACAGATACGCAGTATTTT; CDR3 protein: CASSPGTSGRDTDTQYF
J gene: TRBJ1-1; clone size: .; V gene: TRBV25-1; D gene: TRBD1; CDR3 DNA: TGTGCCAGCATGGACAGGGGGAGGAACACTGAAGCTTTCTTT; CDR3 protein: CASMDRGRNTEAFF
J gene: TRBJ2-7; clone size: .; V gene: TRBV11-2; D gene: .; CDR3 DNA: TGTGCCAGCAGCTTAGATAGGGGTTGGGGTTCGAACGAGCAGTACTTC; CDR3 protein: CASSLDRGWGSNEQYF
J gene: TRBJ1-2; clone size: .; V gene: TRBV9; D gene: .; CDR3 DNA: TGTGCCAGTTCGGGGTATACTGGCTACACCTTC; CDR3 protein: CASSGYTGYTF
J gene: TRBJ2-2; clone size: .; V gene: TRBV12-3/TRBV12-4; D gene: .; CDR3 DNA: TGTGCCAGCAGTTTCTCAGGGACCGGGGAGCTGTTTTTT; CDR3 protein: CASSFSGTGELFF
J gene: TRBJ1-1; clone size: .; V gene: TRBV9; D gene: .; CDR3 DNA: TGTGCCAGCAGCGTAGCCGGGCAGGGAGGTACTGAAGCTTTCTTT; CDR3 protein: CASSVAGQGGTEAFF
J gene: TRBJ2-7; clone size: .; V gene: TRBV19; D gene: .; CDR3 DNA: TGTGCCAGTAGTATCAGGGGTGCGAGTGGCTCCTACGAGCAGTACTTC; CDR3 protein: CASSIRGASGSYEQYF
J gene: TRBJ2-1; clone size: .; V gene: TRBV6-5; D gene: .; CDR3 DNA: TGTGCCAGCAGCGCCGAGAGGGTTGGAGAGCAGTTCTTC; CDR3 protein: CASSAERVGEQFF
J gene: TRBJ2-7; clone size: .; V gene: TRBV3-1/TRBV3-2; D gene: .; CDR3 DNA: TGTGCCAGCAGCCCAAGGGGGGGCGGCGACGAGCAGTACTTC; CDR3 protein: CASSPRGGGDEQYF
J gene: TRBJ2-3; clone size: .; V gene: TRBV5-4; D gene: TRBD1; CDR3 DNA: TGTGCCAGCAGCTTTTTGACAGGGATTCAAACAGATACGCAGTATTTT; CDR3 protein: CASSFLTGIQTDTQYF
J gene: TRBJ2-5; clone size: .; V gene: TRBV2; D gene: .; CDR3 DNA: TGTGCCAGCAGTGACTTGTCTATACAAGAGACCCAGTACTTC; CDR3 protein: CASSDLSIQETQYF
J gene: TRBJ2-1; clone size: .; V gene: TRBV7-2; D gene: TRBD2; CDR3 DNA: TGTGCCAGCTCCGCGGGACTAGCGGGAGGGAGGGGGAGCAATGAGCAGTTCTTC; CDR3 protein: CASSAGLAGGRGSNEQFF
J gene: TRBJ2-7; clone size: .; V gene: TRBV5-6; D gene: .; CDR3 DNA: TGTGCCAGCAGCCACTTGTTGGTCAATACAGAGCTCTACGAGCAGTACTTC; CDR3 protein: CASSHLLVNTELYEQYF
J gene: TRBJ1-1; clone size: .; V gene: TRBV4-1; D gene: TRBD1; CDR3 DNA: TGCGCCAGCAGCCTACCCTACAACAGGGGGAGCACTGAAGCTTTCTTT; CDR3 protein: CASSLPYNRGSTEAFF
J gene: TRBJ2-2; clone size: .; V gene: TRBV4-1; D gene: TRBD2; CDR3 DNA: TGCGCCAGCAGCCCAAACCTAGCGGGAGGCACCGGGGAGCTGTTTTTT; CDR3 protein: CASSPNLAGGTGELFF
J gene: TRBJ2-7; clone size: .; V gene: TRBV5-8; D gene: TRBD1; CDR3 DNA: TGTGCCAGCAGCTGGGGACAGGGCCTGACACTCTACGAGCAGTACTTC; CDR3 protein: CASSWGQGLTLYEQYF
J gene: TRBJ2-7; clone size: .; V gene: TRBV25-1; D gene: TRBD1; CDR3 DNA: TGTGCCAGCAGTGAATCGAGACAGGGCATTACTTCCTACGAGCAGTACTTC; CDR3 protein: CASSESRQGITSYEQYF
J gene: TRBJ1-2; clone size: .; V gene: TRBV2; D gene: .; CDR3 DNA: TGTGCCAGCAGTGAAGTCGGTCCCCTCTATGGCTACACCTTC; CDR3 protein: CASSEVGPLYGYTF
J gene: TRBJ1-4; clone size: .; V gene: TRBV10-3; D gene: .; CDR3 DNA: TGTGCCATCAGTGAGAACAGGGTGGGTGAAAAACTGTTTTTT; CDR3 protein: CAISENRVGEKLFF
J gene: TRBJ2-7; clone size: .; V gene: TRBV3-1/TRBV3-2; D gene: .; CDR3 DNA: TGTGCCAGCAGCCACCCTGGAGTTACCTACGAGCAGTACTTC; CDR3 protein: CASSHPGVTYEQYF
J gene: TRBJ2-3; clone size: .; V gene: TRBV7-2; D gene: TRBD2; CDR3 DNA: TGTGCCAGCAGCTTTCCGAGAAGCGGGAGTTGGGGTAGCACAGATACGCAGTATTTT; CDR3 protein: CASSFPRSGSWGSTDTQYF
J gene: TRBJ1-6; clone size: .; V gene: TRBV28; D gene: .; CDR3 DNA: TGTGCCAGCAGTTTTAACGGCAGGGGTGTTTCACCCCTCCACTTT; CDR3 protein: CASSFNGRGVSPLHF
J gene: TRBJ2-2; clone size: .; V gene: TRBV5-1; D gene: .; CDR3 DNA: TGCGCCAGCAGCTTGTCTCCGGGTGCCAGGGAGCTGTTTTTT; CDR3 protein: CASSLSPGARELFF
J gene: TRBJ1-1; clone size: .; V gene: TRBV7-3; D gene: TRBD1; CDR3 DNA: TGTGCCAGCAGCTTAAACGCTATCCCGGGACAGGGCACTGAAGCTTTCTTT; CDR3 protein: CASSLNAIPGQGTEAFF
J gene: TRBJ2-1; clone size: once; V gene: TRBV6-2/TRBV6-3; D gene: TRBD2; CDR3 DNA: TGTGCCAGCAGTTTAAGGGTAGCGGGAGCCAATGAGCAGTTCTTC; CDR3 protein: CASSLRVAGANEQFF
J gene: TRBJ2-5; clone size: .; V gene: TRBV7-8; D gene: TRBD2; CDR3 DNA: TGTGCCAGCAGCCCCGCTGGAGGACTAGCGGAGACCCAGTACTTC; CDR3 protein: CASSPAGGLAETQYF
J gene: TRBJ1-3; clone size: once; V gene: TRBV7-9; D gene: TRBD1; CDR3 DNA: TGTGCCAGCAGCCACCCGGGACAGGGGAACACCATATATTTT; CDR3 protein: CASSHPGQGNTIYF
J gene: TRBJ2-3; clone size: .; V gene: TRBV7-2; D gene: .; CDR3 DNA: TGTGCCAGCAGCTTAGCGTTCAAAGATACGCAGTATTTT; CDR3 protein: CASSLAFKDTQYF
J gene: TRBJ1-2; clone size: .; V gene: TRBV4-2; D gene: TRBD1; CDR3 DNA: TGTGCCAGCAGCCAAGTGAGGACAGGGCGCGGCTACACCTTC; CDR3 protein: CASSQVRTGRGYTF
J gene: TRBJ1-1; clone size: .; V gene: TRBV5-1; D gene: .; CDR3 DNA: TGCGCCAGCAGGCAGACACGGAACACTGAAGCTTTCTTT; CDR3 protein: CASRQTRNTEAFF
J gene: TRBJ1-1; clone size: .; V gene: TRBV7-3; D gene: .; CDR3 DNA: TGTGCCAGCAGCCTGGGACAAAACACTGAAGCTTTCTTT; CDR3 protein: CASSLGQNTEAFF
J gene: TRBJ1-2; clone size: .; V gene: TRBV30; D gene: TRBD1; CDR3 DNA: TGTGCCTCCGGGACAGACGTTAAGTTGAACTATGGCTACACCTTC; CDR3 protein: CASGTDVKLNYGYTF
J gene: TRBJ2-2; clone size: .; V gene: TRBV5-1; D gene: .; CDR3 DNA: TGCGCCAGCAGCTTGGGGCCCGATTCGAACACCGGGGAGCTGTTTTTT; CDR3 protein: CASSLGPDSNTGELFF
J gene: TRBJ1-1; clone size: few; V gene: TRBV4-1; D gene: .; CDR3 DNA: TGCGCCAGCAGGAACAGGTCTACGAACACTGAAGCTTTCTTT; CDR3 protein: CASRNRSTNTEAFF
J gene: TRBJ2-1; clone size: .; V gene: TRBV13; D gene: TRBD2; CDR3 DNA: TGTGCCAGCAGCCGAAGCGGGGGTCCCTACAATGAGCAGTTCTTC; CDR3 protein: CASSRSGGPYNEQFF
J gene: TRBJ2-2; clone size: .; V gene: TRBV7-3; D gene: .; CDR3 DNA: TGTGCCAGCAGCTTTGGCGGGAACACCGGGGAGCTGTTTTTT; CDR3 protein: CASSFGGNTGELFF
J gene: TRBJ1-2; clone size: .; V gene: TRBV29-1; D gene: .; CDR3 DNA: TGCAGCGGGAACTTCGGGAACTATGGCTACACCTTC; CDR3 protein: CSGNFGNYGYTF
J gene: TRBJ1-1; clone size: .; V gene: TRBV7-2; D gene: .; CDR3 DNA: TGTGCCAGCAGCCTGGGGGGGACACTAACTAACACTGAAGCTTTCTTT; CDR3 protein: CASSLGGTLTNTEAFF
J gene: TRBJ2-3; clone size: .; V gene: TRBV6-5; D gene: .; CDR3 DNA: TGTGCCAGCGAAAACAGAGCCGATACGCAGTATTTT; CDR3 protein: CASENRADTQYF
J gene: TRBJ1-6; clone size: .; V gene: TRBV25-1; D gene: .; CDR3 DNA: TGTGCCAGCAGCCGGGGGGGGGCGGCCTATAATTCACCCCTCCACTTT; CDR3 protein: CASSRGGAAYNSPLHF
J gene: TRBJ2-1; clone size: .; V gene: TRBV2; D gene: TRBD2; CDR3 DNA: TGTGCCAGCAGACCCTCTAGCGGGCGGAGCTCCTACAATGAGCAGTTCTTC; CDR3 protein: CASRPSSGRSSYNEQFF